This is a list of T cell receptor beta chains from one sample in a study of blood T cell repertoires in COVID-19. Only in-frame clones appear in the TCRdb table, and some are missing; sequencing was by immunoSEQ multiplex PCR. This sample has about 68,000 clones; 79% occur once, and the top ten carry approximately 10%. Sequencing was carried out using peripheral blood. These receptors were obtained from a woman aged 50 to 60 with acute or convalescent COVID-19. Each CDR3 is given with its conserved first and last residue. The D gene is left open where the match is weak. Rows may omit the clone size; those that give it use once, few, many or a size class.

V: TRBV19
size: NA
D: NA
J: TRBJ1-1
CDR3: CASIGGSRSVNTEAFF
DNA: TGTGCCAGTATAGGAGGGTCACGAAGTGTGAACACTGAAGCTTTCTTT

V: TRBV29-1
size: NA
D: TRBD1
J: TRBJ1-1
CDR3: CSVKTGVAVNTEAFF
DNA: TGCAGCGTGAAGACAGGGGTGGCGGTGAACACTGAAGCTTTCTTT

V: TRBV9
size: once
D: TRBD1
J: TRBJ1-3
CDR3: CASSDRVAEGTAPGNTIYF
DNA: TGTGCCAGCAGCGACCGAGTAGCCGAGGGGACAGCGCCGGGAAACACCATATATTTT

V: TRBV28
size: NA
D: NA
J: TRBJ2-6
CDR3: CASSPPSSGANVLTF
DNA: TGTGCCAGCAGTCCTCCGAGCTCTGGGGCCAACGTCCTGACTTTC

V: TRBV15
size: NA
D: NA
J: TRBJ2-4
CDR3: CATSRDLGVGKNIQYF
DNA: TGTGCCACCAGCAGAGATCTAGGGGTGGGCAAAAACATTCAGTACTTC

V: TRBV7-8
size: NA
D: NA
J: TRBJ1-1
CDR3: CASSPERAGAFF
DNA: TGTGCCAGCAGCCCGGAACGCGCAGGAGCTTTCTTT

V: TRBV7-9
size: NA
D: TRBD2
J: TRBJ2-5
CDR3: CASSWSGGLGTQYF
DNA: TGTGCCAGCAGCTGGTCGGGAGGTTTAGGGACCCAGTACTTC

V: TRBV28
size: once
D: NA
J: TRBJ1-1
CDR3: CASSFRGGANTEAFF
DNA: TGTGCCAGCAGTTTTCGGGGAGGGGCGAACACTGAAGCTTTCTTT

V: TRBV29-1
size: NA
D: NA
J: TRBJ2-1
CDR3: CSVGTRGHNEQFF
DNA: TGCAGCGTCGGGACTAGGGGGCACAATGAGCAGTTCTTC

V: TRBV11-3
size: NA
D: TRBD2
J: TRBJ2-1
CDR3: CASSETSAGAGDQNEQFF
DNA: TGTGCCAGCAGCGAAACATCAGCGGGAGCGGGAGATCAGAATGAGCAGTTCTTC